This T cell receptor (beta chain) was observed in a study of T cell responses to AZD1222 COVID-19 vaccine. Study-level points and caveats: Repertoire samples came only from after the peak T cell response. With dominance at 160-218 and 743-854, vaccine-associated CD4 TCRs spanned spike. Donors were chiefly white British, with a greater number of females, and clonal diversity was perhaps underestimated. Elevations in Spike-specific TCR breadth and depth followed administration of two AZD1222 doses.

As concerns this clone: Antigen: not known.

The table came from immunoSEQ multiplex PCR; TCRdb's copy has only in-frame clones and leaves some out. The sample lists over 100,000 clones, more than 75% seen once, with around 1% in the top ten. This CDR3 is built from 16 residues. V lost 2 bases, J lost 3 bases, and 6 bases stayed unmatched. From germline, CDR1 is LNHDA and CDR2 SQIVND (reference sequence). The rearrangement links TRBV19 to TRBJ1-5; 8 nucleotides line up with TRBD1. The sequencing here drew on peripheral blood, taken 28 days after the second AZD1222 dose. The TCR originated in an adult who received the AZD1222 COVID-19 vaccine. CDR3 residues: CASSIRGQGPNQPQHF. The DNA of the CDR3 is TGTGCCAGTAGTATAAGAGGACAGGGCCCCAATCAGCCCCAGCATTTT.